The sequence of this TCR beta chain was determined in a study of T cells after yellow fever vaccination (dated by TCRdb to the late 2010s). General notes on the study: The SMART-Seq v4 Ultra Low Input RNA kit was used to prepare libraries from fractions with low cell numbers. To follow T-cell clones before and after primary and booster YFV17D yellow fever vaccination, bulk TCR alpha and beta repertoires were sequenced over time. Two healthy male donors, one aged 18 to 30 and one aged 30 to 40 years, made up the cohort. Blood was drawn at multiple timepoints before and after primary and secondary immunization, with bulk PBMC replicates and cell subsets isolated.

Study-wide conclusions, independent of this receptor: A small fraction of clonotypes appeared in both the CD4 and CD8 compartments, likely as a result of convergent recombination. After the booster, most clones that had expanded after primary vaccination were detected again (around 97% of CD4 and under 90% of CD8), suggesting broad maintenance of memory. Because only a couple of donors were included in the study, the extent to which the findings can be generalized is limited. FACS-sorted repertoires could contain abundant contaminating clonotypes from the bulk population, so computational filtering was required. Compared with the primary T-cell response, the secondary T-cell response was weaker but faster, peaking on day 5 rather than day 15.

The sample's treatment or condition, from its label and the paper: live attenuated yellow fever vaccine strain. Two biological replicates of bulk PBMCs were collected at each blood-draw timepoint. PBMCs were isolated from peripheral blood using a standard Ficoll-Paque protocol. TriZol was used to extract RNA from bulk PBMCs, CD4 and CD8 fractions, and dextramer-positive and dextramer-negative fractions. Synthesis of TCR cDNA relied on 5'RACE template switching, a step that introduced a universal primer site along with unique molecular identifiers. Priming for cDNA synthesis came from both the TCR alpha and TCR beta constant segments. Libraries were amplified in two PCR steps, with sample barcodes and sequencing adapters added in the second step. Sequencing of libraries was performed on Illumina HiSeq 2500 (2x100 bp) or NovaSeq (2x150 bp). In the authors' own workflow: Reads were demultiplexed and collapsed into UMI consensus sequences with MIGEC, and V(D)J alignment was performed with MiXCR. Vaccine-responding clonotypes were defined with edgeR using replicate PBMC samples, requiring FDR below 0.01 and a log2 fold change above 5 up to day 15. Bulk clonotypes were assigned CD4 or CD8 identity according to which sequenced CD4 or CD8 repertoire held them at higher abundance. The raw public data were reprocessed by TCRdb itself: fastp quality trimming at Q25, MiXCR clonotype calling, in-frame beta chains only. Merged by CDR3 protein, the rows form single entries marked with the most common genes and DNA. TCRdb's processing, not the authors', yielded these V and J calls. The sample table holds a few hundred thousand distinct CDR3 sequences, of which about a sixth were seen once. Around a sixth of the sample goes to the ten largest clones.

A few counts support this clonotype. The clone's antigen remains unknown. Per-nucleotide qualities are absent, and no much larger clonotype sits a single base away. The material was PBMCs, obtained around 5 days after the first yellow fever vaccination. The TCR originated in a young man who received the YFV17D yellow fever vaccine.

The CDR3 in this case is CASSLAGGLQSTDTQYF. The DNA sequence follows: TGCGCCAGCAGTCTAGCGGGGGGCCTACAGAGCACAGATACGCAGTATTTT. Rearrangement joined TRBV5-1 to TRBJ2-3, with TRBD2 matching 11 junction bases. The CDR3 goes from the cysteine to the phenylalanine over 17 residues. Just CDR3 DNA is preserved here, 51 bases in frame from base 1. As encoded in the germline V gene, CDR1 is SGHRS while CDR2 is YFSETQ. Trimming removed 5 bases from V and 0 bases from J; the gene matches leave 8 bases unexplained.